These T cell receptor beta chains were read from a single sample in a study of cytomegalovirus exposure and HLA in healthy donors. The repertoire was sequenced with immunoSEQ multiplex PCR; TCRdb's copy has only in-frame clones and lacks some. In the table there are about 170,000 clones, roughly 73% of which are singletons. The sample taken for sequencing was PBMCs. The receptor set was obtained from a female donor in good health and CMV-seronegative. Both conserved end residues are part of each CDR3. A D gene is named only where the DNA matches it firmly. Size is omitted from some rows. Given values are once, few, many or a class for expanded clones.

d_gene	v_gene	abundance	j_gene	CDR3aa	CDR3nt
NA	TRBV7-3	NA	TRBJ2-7	CASSSQGGYEQYF	TGTGCCAGCAGCTCTCAGGGGGGCTACGAGCAGTACTTC
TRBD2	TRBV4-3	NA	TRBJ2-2	CASSPGGLGAGELFF	TGCGCCAGCAGCCCCGGTGGACTAGGAGCCGGGGAGCTGTTTTTT
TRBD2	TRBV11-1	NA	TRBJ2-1	CASSLEGLAGAGDYNEQFF	TGTGCCAGCAGCCTAGAGGGACTAGCGGGAGCGGGAGATTACAATGAGCAGTTCTTC
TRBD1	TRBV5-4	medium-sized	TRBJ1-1	CASSFGTANTEAFF	TGTGCCAGCAGCTTCGGGACAGCTAACACTGAAGCTTTCTTT
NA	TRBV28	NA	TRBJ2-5	CASTLVGVEETQYF	TGTGCCAGCACCCTAGTAGGGGTTGAAGAGACCCAGTACTTC
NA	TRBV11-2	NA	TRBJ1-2	CASSLVQGAYGYTF	TGTGCCAGCAGCTTAGTTCAGGGCGCGTATGGCTACACCTTC
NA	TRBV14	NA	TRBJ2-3	CASSLLIGVADTQYF	TGTGCCAGCAGCCTTTTAATCGGGGTGGCAGATACGCAGTATTTT
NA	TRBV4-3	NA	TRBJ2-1	CASSQGGGEVYEQFF	TGCGCCAGCAGCCAAGGGGGGGGCGAGGTCTATGAGCAGTTCTTC
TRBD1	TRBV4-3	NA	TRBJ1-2	CASSQDLETGLNYGYTF	TGCGCCAGCAGCCAAGACCTCGAGACAGGGTTGAACTATGGCTACACCTTC
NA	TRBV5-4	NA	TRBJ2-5	CASSLETPFQETQYF	TGTGCCAGCAGCTTGGAGACACCCTTCCAAGAGACCCAGTACTTC
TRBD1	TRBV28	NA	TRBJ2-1	CASSWDSNNEQFF	TGTGCCAGCAGTTGGGACAGTAACAATGAGCAGTTCTTC
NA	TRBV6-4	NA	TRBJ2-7	CARRTDESYEQYF	TGTGCCAGAAGGACAGATGAGTCCTACGAGCAGTACTTC
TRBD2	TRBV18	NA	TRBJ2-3	CASSSGTSGSRITDTQYF	TGTGCCAGCTCCTCCGGGACTAGCGGGAGTAGGATCACAGATACGCAGTATTTT
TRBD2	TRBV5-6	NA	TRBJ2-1	CASSLGGPTSGAGNEQFF	TGTGCCAGCAGCTTGGGTGGACCGACTAGCGGGGCGGGCAATGAGCAGTTCTTC
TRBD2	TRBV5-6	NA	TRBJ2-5	CASSFRGGETQYF	TGTGCCAGCAGCTTTCGGGGGGGCGAGACCCAGTACTTC
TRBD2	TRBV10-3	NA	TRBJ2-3	CAISEGDGSGGATDTQYF	TGTGCCATCAGTGAGGGAGACGGTAGCGGGGGGGCCACAGATACGCAGTATTTT
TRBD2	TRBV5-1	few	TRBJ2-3	CASSLPGLALTDTQYF	TGCGCCAGCAGCTTGCCCGGACTAGCCCTCACAGATACGCAGTATTTT
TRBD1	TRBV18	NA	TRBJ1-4	CASSPRDRSEKLFF	TGTGCCAGCTCACCACGGGACAGATCTGAAAAACTGTTTTTT
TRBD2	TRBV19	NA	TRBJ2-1	CASSMGLAGSEQFF	TGTGCCAGTAGTATGGGACTAGCGGGTAGCGAGCAGTTCTTC
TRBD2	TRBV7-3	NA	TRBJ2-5	CASSLREAGWGGQETQYF	TGTGCCAGCAGCCTCCGGGAAGCGGGGTGGGGGGGCCAAGAGACCCAGTACTTC
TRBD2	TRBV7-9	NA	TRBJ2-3	CASSFSGPGMDTQYF	TGTGCCAGCAGCTTTAGCGGGCCCGGCATGGACACGCAGTATTTT
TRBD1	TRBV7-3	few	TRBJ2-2	CASSRPLQGADGELFF	TGTGCCAGCAGCAGACCGTTACAGGGGGCGGATGGGGAGCTGTTTTTT
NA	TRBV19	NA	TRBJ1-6	CASSTHRSGNSPLHF	TGTGCCAGTAGTACTCACAGGAGCGGGAATTCACCCCTCCACTTT
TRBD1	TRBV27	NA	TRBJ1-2	CASSLLGQYYGYTF	TGTGCCAGCAGTTTGCTGGGACAGTACTATGGCTACACCTTC
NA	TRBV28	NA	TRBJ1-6	CASSSDGGLGSLHF	TGTGCCAGCAGCTCGGACGGGGGGCTGGGATCCCTCCACTTT
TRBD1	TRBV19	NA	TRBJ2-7	CASTPGTDLTQQYF	TGTGCCAGTACGCCCGGGACAGATCTAACTCAGCAGTACTTC
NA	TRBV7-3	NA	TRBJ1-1	CASSLGARARTEAFF	TGTGCCAGCAGCTTAGGAGCCAGGGCAAGAACTGAAGCTTTCTTT
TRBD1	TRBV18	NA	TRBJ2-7	CASSRSGTGNEQYF	TGTGCCAGCTCACGATCCGGGACAGGGAACGAGCAGTACTTC
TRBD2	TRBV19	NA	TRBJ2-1	CASSPDKGLAGFGNEQFF	TGTGCCAGTAGCCCAGACAAGGGACTAGCGGGCTTCGGCAATGAGCAGTTCTTC
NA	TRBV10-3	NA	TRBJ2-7	CAISDGGVDEQYF	TGTGCCATCAGTGATGGAGGGGTGGACGAGCAGTACTTC
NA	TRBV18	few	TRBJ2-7	CASSTAAGGLYEQYF	TGTGCCAGCTCGACCGCGGCAGGGGGGCTCTACGAGCAGTACTTC
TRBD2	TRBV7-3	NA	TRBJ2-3	CASSLMLTSGSTDTQYF	TGTGCCAGCAGCTTAATGTTGACTAGCGGGAGCACAGATACGCAGTATTTT
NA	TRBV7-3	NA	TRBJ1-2	CASSETVGQGNPQAYGYTF	TGTGCCAGCAGCGAAACGGTAGGGCAGGGAAATCCCCAGGCGTATGGCTACACCTTC
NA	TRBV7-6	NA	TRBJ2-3	CASSLSSTDTQYF	TGTGCCAGCAGCCTCTCTAGCACAGATACGCAGTATTTT
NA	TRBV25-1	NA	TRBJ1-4	CASSPGVLANEKLFF	TGTGCCAGCTCTCCCGGAGTTTTGGCTAATGAAAAACTGTTTTTT
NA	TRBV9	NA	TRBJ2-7	CASSVSTYGVGPSYEQYF	TGTGCCAGCAGCGTATCTACATACGGGGTAGGGCCTTCCTACGAGCAGTACTTC
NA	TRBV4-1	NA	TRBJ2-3	CASSQTQLARSSTDTQYF	TGCGCCAGCAGCCAAACACAACTAGCTCGATCTAGCACAGATACGCAGTATTTT
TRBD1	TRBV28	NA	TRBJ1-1	CASSMSGQGSAEAFF	TGTGCCAGCAGTATGAGCGGACAGGGAAGTGCTGAAGCTTTCTTT
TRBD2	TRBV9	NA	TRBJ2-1	CASSAPRGGEQFF	TGTGCCAGCAGTGCCCCTCGGGGGGGCGAGCAGTTCTTC
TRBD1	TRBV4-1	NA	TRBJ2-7	CASSQSRGQGRYEQYF	TGCGCCAGCAGCCAAAGTAGGGGACAGGGGCGATACGAGCAGTACTTC
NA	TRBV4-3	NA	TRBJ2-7	CASSRSRVSDEQYF	TGCGCCAGCAGCCGGTCAAGAGTTTCCGACGAGCAGTACTTC
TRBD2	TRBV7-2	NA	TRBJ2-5	CASSSLAGKQETQYF	TGTGCCAGCAGCTCCTTAGCGGGCAAACAAGAGACCCAGTACTTC
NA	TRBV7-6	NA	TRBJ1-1	CASSSGMPQTEAFF	TGTGCCAGCAGCTCCGGGATGCCTCAGACTGAAGCTTTCTTT
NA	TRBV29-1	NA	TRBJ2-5	CSVVGGEETQYF	TGCAGCGTTGTAGGGGGAGAGGAGACCCAGTACTTC
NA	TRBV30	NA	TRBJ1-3	CAWKQVGNTIYF	TGTGCCTGGAAGCAGGTCGGAAACACCATATATTTT
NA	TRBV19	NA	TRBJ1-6	CAASADSGSPLHF	TGTGCCGCCTCGGCGGACTCGGGTTCACCCCTCCACTTT
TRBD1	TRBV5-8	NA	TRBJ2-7	CASSHNRGLIEQYF	TGTGCCAGCAGCCACAACAGGGGGTTAATTGAGCAGTACTTC
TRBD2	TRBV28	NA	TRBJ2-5	CASSAREGLADDSETQYF	TGTGCCAGCAGTGCCAGGGAGGGACTAGCTGATGACTCTGAGACCCAGTACTTC
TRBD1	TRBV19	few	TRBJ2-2	CASRIGQGVSTGELFF	TGTGCCAGTAGGATCGGACAGGGGGTTAGCACCGGGGAGCTGTTTTTT
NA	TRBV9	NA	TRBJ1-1	CASSPRQMNTEASF	TGTGCCAGCAGCCCCAGACAGATGAACACTGAAGCTTCCTTT
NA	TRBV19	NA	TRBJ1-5	CASSSFAGRFQPQHF	TGTGCCAGTAGTTCTTTTGCGGGAAGGTTTCAGCCCCAGCATTTT
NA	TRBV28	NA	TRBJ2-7	CASSLRDIGTHEQYF	TGTGCCAGCAGTCTCCGGGACATCGGAACGCACGAGCAGTACTTC
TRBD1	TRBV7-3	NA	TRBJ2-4	CASSPDRGEAKNIQYF	TGTGCCAGCAGCCCGGACAGGGGAGAGGCCAAAAACATTCAGTACTTC
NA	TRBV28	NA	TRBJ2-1	CASILEDRLGHEQFF	TGTGCCAGCATCCTGGAAGACAGACTCGGACATGAGCAGTTCTTC
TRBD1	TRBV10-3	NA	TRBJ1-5	CAIKPGQSNQPQHF	TGTGCCATCAAACCGGGACAGAGTAATCAGCCCCAGCATTTT
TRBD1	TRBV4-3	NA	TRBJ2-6	CASSQAGGSGANVLTF	TGCGCCAGCAGCCAAGCAGGGGGCTCTGGGGCCAACGTCCTGACTTTC